This passage covers 29 T cell receptor beta chains from one sample sequenced in a study of cytotoxic CD8 clonotypes in ibrutinib-treated CLL. The protocol was immunoSEQ multiplex PCR, while the TCRdb copy is restricted to in-frame clones and leaves out a portion. The top ten clones hold around a quarter of a sample with about 140,000 clones, roughly 77% of them seen once. Sequenced material: PBMCs, taken after 12 months of ibrutinib treatment. The source is a human donor with chronic lymphocytic leukemia.

This sequence joins TRBV5-6 and TRBJ2-4, with D tentatively TRBD2 (5 bases). Germline lookup yields CDR1 SGHDT and CDR2 YYEEEE. Trimming took 5 bases from V and 0 from J, leaving 15 bases between them. This CDR3 is built from 16 residues. CDR3 protein: CASSMLADLAKNIQYF. The DNA of the CDR3 is TGTGCCAGCAGTATGCTAGCCGACTTAGCCAAAAACATTCAGTACTTC.

The table lists this clone with a few counts. The chain carries TRBV6-5 and TRBJ1-5; no definite D call. V lost 4 bases to trimming and J lost 2 bases, with 6 bases between them. The CDR3 is made up of 13 amino acids. CDR1 is MNHEY and CDR2 is SVGAGI in the germline V gene. CDR3 DNA sequence: TGTGCCAGCAGTTTAGGGCGCAATCAGCCCCAGCATTTT. Its translation is CASSLGRNQPQHF.

The chain couples TRBV6-1 to TRBJ2-4; TRBD1 matches at 7 bases. Trimming at V came to 6 bases and at J to 8 bases, leaving 10 bases not matched to a gene. The CDR3 contains 14 residues. The germline gives CDR1 MNHNS, CDR2 SASEGT. The CDR3 bases are TGTGCCAGCAGAGTTTCGACAGGGTCGGACATTCAGTACTTC. It specifies CASRVSTGSDIQYF.

The rearrangement joins TRBV28 to TRBJ2-2; D gene unclear. V dropped 5 bases and J dropped 6 bases, with 10 bases sitting between them. CDR3 length equals 13 residues. Germline V gene lookup returns CDR1 MDHEN and CDR2 SYDVKM. CDR3 DNA: TGTGCCAGCAGTCACCAGCAGGCCGGGGAGCTGTTTTTT. It yields the protein CASSHQQAGELFF.

This clone was found a few times. The chain has TRBV7-9 and TRBJ2-7, with 7 bases fitting TRBD2. Unmatched junction bases numbered 9, after V lost 4 bases and J lost 3 bases. The germline V gene encodes CDR1 SEHNR and CDR2 FQNEAQ (reference sequence). The CDR3 covers 15 residues. CDR3 in DNA: TGTGCCAGCAGCTCCCCTGGGGGGGGTGTCTACGAGCAGTACTTC. Its protein product is CASSSPGGGVYEQYF.

The rearrangement joins TRBV28 to TRBJ1-1; D gene uncertain. The germline gives CDR1 MDHEN, CDR2 SYDVKM. The CDR3 loop spans 15 amino acids. Trimming took 5 bases from V and 4 from J, leaving 17 bases between them. The CDR3 nucleotides are TGTGCCAGCAGTGACACTGTTGGTGCCGGCACTGAAGCTTTCTTT. It is translated as CASSDTVGAGTEAFF.

The J gene is TRBJ1-2, the V gene TRBV29-1; D not resolved. Germline V gene sequence: CDR1 SQVTM, CDR2 ANQGSEA. The CDR3 has 13 amino acids. The V gene lost 2 bases and the J gene lost 4 bases, with 11 bases spanning the gap. The CDR3 protein is CSVEPGPPYGYTF. DNA of the CDR3: TGCAGCGTTGAACCAGGACCTCCCTATGGCTACACCTTC.

J is TRBJ1-1 and V is TRBV10-3; D is unclear. The germline V and J ends were trimmed by 9 bases and 0 bases, with 11 bases remaining between them. The CDR3 has 13 amino acids. In germline, CDR1 is ENHRY, CDR2 SYGVKD. CDR3: CAITQIMNTEAFF. CDR3 bases: TGTGCCATAACACAGATTATGAACACTGAAGCTTTCTTT.

J is TRBJ2-1 and V is TRBV9; 11 bases are a match to TRBD2. Germline CDR1 and CDR2: SGDLS and YYNGEE. This CDR3 comprises 16 residues. The junction had 8 bases not matched to a gene; V was cut back by 2 bases and J by 7 bases. The CDR3 reads CASSVTSGSIRNEQFF. Here the CDR3 DNA reads TGTGCCAGCAGCGTCACTAGCGGGAGTATTCGGAATGAGCAGTTCTTC.

V is TRBV19 and J is TRBJ2-5; the D is unclear. This CDR3 has 12 amino acids. Trimming stripped 4 bases from V and 1 base from J, with 4 bases between. The germline V gene has CDR1 LNHDA and CDR2 SQIVND (reference sequence). In DNA form, the CDR3 reads TGTGCCAGTAGTACCACCCAAGAGACCCAGTACTTC. Protein sequence: CASSTTQETQYF.

The CDR3 DNA sequence: TGTGCCAGCTGGGGGGCCGAGAAAAATCAGCCCCAGCATTTT. It encodes CASWGAEKNQPQHF. The chain combines TRBV6-5 with TRBJ1-5, with a possible D match to TRBD1 (6 bases). The V end lost 8 bases, the J end lost 4 bases, and 15 bases lay between the germline ends. CDR3 length: 14 residues. The V gene's germline CDR1 is MNHEY and CDR2 SVGAGI.

The V gene is TRBV28, the J gene TRBJ2-7, with TRBD1 identical over 9 bases. The CDR3 runs 13 residues. V lost 7 bases to trimming and J lost 4 bases; unmatched junction nucleotides: 5. Germline loops: CDR1 MDHEN, CDR2 SYDVKM. CDR3 loop: CASKVGTGYEQYF. CDR3 in DNA: TGTGCCAGCAAAGTGGGGACAGGGTACGAGCAGTACTTC. The whole variable domain, remainder taken from reference TRBV28 and TRBJ2-7, is DVKVTQSSRYLVKRTGEKVFLECVQDMDHENMFWYRQDPGLGLRLIYFSYDVKMKEKGDIPEGYSVSREKKERFSLILESASTNQTSMYLCASKVGTGYEQYFGPGTRLTVT.

The rearrangement uses TRBV7-9 and TRBJ2-7; D remains ambiguous. The CDR3 has 13 amino acids. Germline V gives CDR1 SEHNR, CDR2 FQNEAQ (reference sequence). V dropped 1 base and J dropped 2 bases, with 6 bases sitting between them. CDR3 region: CASSLERPYEQYF. The CDR3 nucleotides are TGTGCCAGCAGCTTAGAACGGCCCTACGAGCAGTACTTC.

The chain combines TRBV6-5 with TRBJ2-1, with 9 positions matching TRBD2. V lost 6 bases to trimming and J lost 9 bases; unmatched junction nucleotides: 12. This CDR3 has 15 residues. Germline CDR1 is MNHEY and CDR2 is SVGAGI. The CDR3 DNA is TGTGCCAGCAGACCCTCCGGGACTAGCATCGGTGAGCAGTTCTTC. This codes for CASRPSGTSIGEQFF.

V is TRBV11-2 and J is TRBJ2-1; D is ambiguous. Germline CDR1 is SGHAT and CDR2 is FQNNGV. The CDR3 has 13 amino acids. The V and J ends lost 6 bases and 4 bases respectively, with 10 bases between them. The CDR3 spells CASRGQVYNEQFF. The CDR3 bases are TGTGCCAGCAGAGGTCAGGTGTACAATGAGCAGTTCTTC.

The J gene is TRBJ2-2, the V gene TRBV9; D is perhaps TRBD1 (5 bases). Germline CDR1 SGDLS, CDR2 YYNGEE. V lost 4 bases to trimming and J lost 2 bases, with 12 bases between them. The CDR3 covers 15 residues. CDR3: CASSPRRVNTGELFF. The CDR3, as DNA: TGTGCCAGCAGCCCGCGCAGGGTTAACACCGGGGAGCTGTTTTTT.

This chain connects TRBV5-1 to TRBJ2-3; D uncertain. The CDR3 extends over 11 amino acids. Germline V gene sequence: CDR1 SGHRS, CDR2 YFSETQ. Between the trimmed V and J ends, which lost 5 bases and 4 bases, there was a span of 5 bases. CDR3 sequence: CASSWSDTQYF. Here the CDR3 DNA reads TGCGCCAGCAGTTGGTCAGATACGCAGTATTTT.

This clone was seen only a few times. This chain joins TRBV10-3 and TRBJ2-3; weak D call: TRBD1 (6 bases). The V gene's germline CDR1 is ENHRY and CDR2 SYGVKD. Trimming took 8 bases from V and 2 from J, leaving 14 bases between them. The CDR3 has 14 amino acids. CDR3 DNA: TGTGCCATCGGGGACACGGCTCACACAGATACGCAGTATTTT. The encoded protein is CAIGDTAHTDTQYF.

The J gene is TRBJ2-7, the V gene TRBV5-1; D perhaps matches TRBD2 (6 bases). V shed 3 bases and J shed 0 bases, with 13 bases lying between them. Germline-derived CDR1 and CDR2 are SGHRS and YFSETQ. This CDR3 is built from 15 residues. The CDR3 DNA reads TGCGCCAGCAGCTCCGACCCCGGGAGCTCCTACGAGCAGTACTTC. Its translation is CASSSDPGSSYEQYF.

This chain connects TRBV28 to TRBJ1-5; 7 nucleotides align to TRBD1. This CDR3 contains 14 residues. V was clipped by 5 bases and J by 6 bases; unmatched bases: 7. Germline lookup yields CDR1 MDHEN and CDR2 SYDVKM. The DNA of the CDR3 is TGTGCCAGCAGTAAACAGGGGAGGGGTCAGCCCCAGCATTTT. Its protein is CASSKQGRGQPQHF.

This clone was detected once. V is TRBV14 and J is TRBJ2-5; TRBD2 aligns across 10 bases. The CDR3 consists of 16 residues. CDR1 and CDR2 from the germline V gene are SGHDN and FVKESK. Unmatched junction bases numbered 7, after V lost 2 bases and J lost 4 bases. CDR3 region: CASSQLYLAGAETQYF. In DNA, the CDR3 is TGTGCCAGCAGCCAACTCTATCTAGCGGGAGCAGAGACCCAGTACTTC.

This sequence joins TRBV6-5 and TRBJ2-3; TRBD2 is a possible D gene (5 bases). The CDR3 is 13 residues long. With 0 bases removed from V and 8 bases from J, the gap between germline ends came to 9 bases. The V gene's germline CDR1 is MNHEY and CDR2 SVGAGI. CDR3 amino acids: CASSYSRAGTQYF. CDR3 nucleotides: TGTGCCAGCAGTTACTCGAGGGCGGGTACGCAGTATTTT.

The rearrangement joins TRBV19 to TRBJ1-2; D possibly corresponds to TRBD1 (6 bases). The CDR3 covers 17 residues. With 0 bases removed from V and 6 bases from J, the gap between germline ends came to 20 bases. Germline CDR1 is LNHDA and CDR2 is SQIVND (reference sequence). CDR3 sequence: CASSIDLYREGSNGYTF. CDR3 sequence (DNA): TGTGCCAGTAGTATAGATTTGTACAGGGAAGGTAGTAATGGCTACACCTTC.

In its sample, this clone was seen a few times. The genes are TRBV5-1 and TRBJ2-2; possibly TRBD1 for D (6 bases). The CDR3 contains 13 residues. The ends were cut back, 4 bases at V and 5 bases at J, with 9 bases in the middle. Germline CDR1 SGHRS, CDR2 YFSETQ. CDR3 region: CASSNGTTGELFF. In DNA form, the CDR3 reads TGCGCCAGCAGCAATGGGACAACCGGGGAGCTGTTTTTT.

This clone was picked up a small number of times. The chain has TRBV18 and TRBJ1-3; TRBD1 agrees at 7 bases. From germline, CDR1 is KGHSH and CDR2 LQKENI. The CDR3 length is 16 residues. V dropped 2 bases and J dropped 4; count of bases not matched to a gene: 8. The CDR3 here is CASSPSTGSLGNTIYF. CDR3 DNA sequence: TGTGCCAGCTCACCATCGACAGGGAGTCTAGGAAACACCATATATTTT.

This chain links TRBV5-1 with TRBJ1-2; no reliable D call. The V gene's germline CDR1 is SGHRS and CDR2 YFSETQ. The CDR3 covers 14 residues. The V end was cut by 0 bases, the J end by 6 bases, with 12 bases between. As DNA, the CDR3 is TGCGCCAGCAGCTTGGGAAGGGAAGTTGATGGCTACACCTTC. This codes for CASSLGREVDGYTF.

As regards this clone: Germline and junction disagree at one end, which may indicate a read error. The genes are TRBV18 and TRBJ1-5, with TRBD1 identical over 7 bases. The germline gives CDR1 KGHSH, CDR2 LQKENI. This CDR3 comprises 14 residues. CDR3 sequence: CANSPDRAGQPQHF. DNA for the CDR3: TGTGCCAACTCACCAGACAGGGCGGGACAGCCCCAGCATTTT.

This clone was observed a single time. This chain uses TRBV6-5 with TRBJ2-7; TRBD1 agrees at 9 bases. Trimming cost V 5 bases and J 5 bases; bases outside gene matches: 7. The CDR3 length is 14 residues. CDR1 is MNHEY, CDR2 SVGAGI, per germline. CDR3 nucleotides: TGTGCCAGCAGTACAGGACAGGGGTTCCACGAGCAGTACTTC. Translation gives CASSTGQGFHEQYF.

Here the CDR3 DNA reads TGTGCCACCAGCAGCGTAACGTTGGGCACTGAAGCTTTCTTT. This codes for CATSSVTLGTEAFF. This chain joins TRBV15 and TRBJ1-1; D is unresolved. The CDR3 extends over 14 amino acids. The germline V gene encodes CDR1 LNHNV and CDR2 YYDKDF (reference sequence). V lost 3 bases, J lost 4 bases, and 12 bases lay in between.